This T cell receptor (beta chain) was sequenced in a study of regulatory T cells in long-lasting Graves disease. As to time point: newly diagnosed GD, antithyroid drugs for less than 3 months. PBMC-extracted RNA yielded the TCR library. Worth noting for this clonotype: Its specificity is unknown. A much larger clone lies a single base off, so this may be a read error.

This CDR3 has 16 residues. The V gene's germline CDR1 is KGHDR and CDR2 SFDVKD. J lost 4 bases, V lost 3 bases, and 7 bases had no gene match. Combining iRepertoire HTBI primers with Arm-PCR of CDR3 regions, the authors built TCR beta libraries. A single record per CDR3 protein comes from TCRdb applying MiXCR to the multiplex PCR reads. The repertoire holds 560,000 or so distinct CDR3 sequences, with about 16% as singletons. Findings of the study overall: Among samples with persistent disease, TRBV28, TRBJ1-2 and TRBJ2-5 were favored. Reduced TCR diversity was observed in persistent Graves' patients versus newly diagnosed patients.

Separately, the same data were catalogued under a study of T cells in Graves' hyperthyroidism and ophthalmopathy. That work contributes: Diagnostic assessment was based on clinical symptoms, serum thyroxine and TRAb, thyroid ultrasound and orbital computed tomography. Ophthalmopathy was told apart from stable hyperthyroidism by a 13 V-J model.

The sequence was collected from a man aged 18 to 30 with Graves disease. The rearrangement uses TRBV24-1 and TRBJ2-2, with 7 bases that match TRBD1. Source: peripheral blood mononuclear cells (PBMCs), taken at new diagnosis, from a patient treated with antithyroid drugs. CDR3 DNA: TGTGCCACCAGTGATAGGGGGCAGGGCTGCACCGGGGAGCTGTTTTTT. Translating it yields CATSDRGQGCTGELFF.